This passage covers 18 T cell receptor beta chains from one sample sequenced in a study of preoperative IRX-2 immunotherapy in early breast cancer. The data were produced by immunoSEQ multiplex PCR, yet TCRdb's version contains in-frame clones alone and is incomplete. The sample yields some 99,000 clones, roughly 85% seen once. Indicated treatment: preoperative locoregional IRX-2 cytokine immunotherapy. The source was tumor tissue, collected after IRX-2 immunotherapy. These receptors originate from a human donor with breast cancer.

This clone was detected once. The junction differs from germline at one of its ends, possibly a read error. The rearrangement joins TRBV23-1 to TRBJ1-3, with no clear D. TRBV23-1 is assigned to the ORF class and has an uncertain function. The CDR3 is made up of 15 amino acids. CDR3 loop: CTSSPRSRSGNTIYF. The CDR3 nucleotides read TGCACCAGCAGCCCACGCAGTCGCTCTGGAAACACCATATATTTT.

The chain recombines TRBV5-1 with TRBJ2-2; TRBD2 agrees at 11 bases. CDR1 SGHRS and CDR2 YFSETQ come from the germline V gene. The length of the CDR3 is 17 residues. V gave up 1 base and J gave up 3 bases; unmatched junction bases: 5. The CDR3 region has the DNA TGCGCCAGCAGCTTGTCTGTACTAGCGGGGGACACCGGGGAGCTGTTTTTT. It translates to CASSLSVLAGDTGELFF.

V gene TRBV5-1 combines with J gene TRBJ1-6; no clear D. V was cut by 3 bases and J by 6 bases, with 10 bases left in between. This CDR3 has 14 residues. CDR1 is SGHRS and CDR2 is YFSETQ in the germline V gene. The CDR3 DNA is TGCGCCAGCAGCTCGGGGATGGGTAATTCACCCCTCCACTTT. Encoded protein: CASSSGMGNSPLHF.

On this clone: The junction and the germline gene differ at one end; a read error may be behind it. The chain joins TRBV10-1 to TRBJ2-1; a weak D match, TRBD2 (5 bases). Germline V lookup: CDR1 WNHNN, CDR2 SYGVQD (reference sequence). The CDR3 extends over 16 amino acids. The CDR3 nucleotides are TGCGCCAGCAGTGAGTTCGGACTGGCACAAGACAATAAGCAGTTCTTC. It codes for CASSEFGLAQDNKQFF.

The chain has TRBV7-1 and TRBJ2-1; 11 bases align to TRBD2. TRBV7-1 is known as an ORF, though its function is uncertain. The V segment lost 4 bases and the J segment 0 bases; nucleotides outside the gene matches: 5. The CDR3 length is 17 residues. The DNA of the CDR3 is TGTGCCAGCAGCTTGGCCGGACTAGCGGGCTCCTACAATGAGCAGTTCTTC. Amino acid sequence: CASSLAGLAGSYNEQFF.

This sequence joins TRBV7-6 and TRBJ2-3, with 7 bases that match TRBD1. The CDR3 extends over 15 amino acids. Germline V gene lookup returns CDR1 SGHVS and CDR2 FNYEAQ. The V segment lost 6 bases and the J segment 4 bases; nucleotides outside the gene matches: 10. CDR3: CASRGPGQPSDTQYF. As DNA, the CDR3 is TGTGCCAGCAGGGGGCCGGGACAGCCTTCAGATACGCAGTATTTT.

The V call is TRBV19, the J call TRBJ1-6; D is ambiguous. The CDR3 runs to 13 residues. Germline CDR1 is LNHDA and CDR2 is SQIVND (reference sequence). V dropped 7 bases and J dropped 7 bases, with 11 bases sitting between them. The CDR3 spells CASNRVSNSPLHF. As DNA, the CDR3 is TGTGCCAGTAATAGGGTCAGCAATTCACCCCTCCACTTT.

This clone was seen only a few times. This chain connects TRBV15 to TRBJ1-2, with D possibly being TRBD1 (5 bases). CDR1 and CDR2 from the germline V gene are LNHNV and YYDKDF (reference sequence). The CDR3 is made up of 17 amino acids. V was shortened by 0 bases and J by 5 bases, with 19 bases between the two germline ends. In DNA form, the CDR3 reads TGTGCCACCAGCAGAGATGGGCGCCGACAGAGACTGTATGGCTACACCTTC. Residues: CATSRDGRRQRLYGYTF.

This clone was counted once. In DNA, the CDR3 is TGTGCCAGCAGGACAGGGGAGCTCCAGCCCCAGCATTTT. It encodes CASRTGELQPQHF. The chain couples TRBV6-7 to TRBJ1-5; 8 bases map to TRBD1. TRBV6-7 is an ORF, with its function uncertain. The J segment lost 7 bases and the V segment lost 6 bases, leaving 5 bases of the junction unmatched. CDR3 length: 13 residues.

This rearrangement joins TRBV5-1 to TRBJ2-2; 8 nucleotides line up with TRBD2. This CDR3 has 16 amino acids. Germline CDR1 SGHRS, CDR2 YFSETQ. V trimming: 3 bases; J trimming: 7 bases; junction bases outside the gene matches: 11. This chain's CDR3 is CASSSPRAGGLGELFF. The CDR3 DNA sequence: TGCGCCAGCAGCTCCCCACGGGCGGGAGGCCTCGGGGAGCTGTTTTTT.

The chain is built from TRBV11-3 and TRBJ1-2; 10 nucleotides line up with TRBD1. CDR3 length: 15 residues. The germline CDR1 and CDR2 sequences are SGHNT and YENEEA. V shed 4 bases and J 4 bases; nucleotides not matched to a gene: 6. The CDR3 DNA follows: TGTGCCAGCAGCTGGGACAGGGGTCGGAGCTATGGCTACACCTTC. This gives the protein CASSWDRGRSYGYTF.

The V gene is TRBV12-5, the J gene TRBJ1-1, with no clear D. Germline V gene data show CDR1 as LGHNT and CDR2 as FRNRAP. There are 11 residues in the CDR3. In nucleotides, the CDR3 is TGTGCCAGCCTACGGGTCCGGCAAGCTTTCTTT. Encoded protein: CASLRVRQAFF.

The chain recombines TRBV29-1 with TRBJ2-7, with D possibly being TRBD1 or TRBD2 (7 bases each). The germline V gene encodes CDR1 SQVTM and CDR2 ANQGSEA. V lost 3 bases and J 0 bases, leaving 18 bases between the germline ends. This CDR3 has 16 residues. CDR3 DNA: TGCAGCGTTGAGGACAGGTACCGGGGGGTCTCCTACGAGCAGTACTTC. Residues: CSVEDRYRGVSYEQYF.

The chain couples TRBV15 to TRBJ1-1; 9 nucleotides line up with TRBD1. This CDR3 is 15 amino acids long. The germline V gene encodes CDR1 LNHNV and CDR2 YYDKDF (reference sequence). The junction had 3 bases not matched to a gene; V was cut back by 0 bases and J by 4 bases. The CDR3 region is CATSRDGQGTTEAFF. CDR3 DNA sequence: TGTGCCACCAGCAGAGACGGACAGGGGACCACTGAAGCTTTCTTT.

The CDR3 here is CASRRETINQPQHF. For the CDR3, the DNA is TGCGCCAGCAGGAGGGAGACAATCAATCAGCCCCAGCATTTT. The V and J genes are TRBV10-2 and TRBJ1-5; D gene unclear. The CDR3 loop spans 14 amino acids. V was shortened by 6 bases and J by 3 bases, with 12 bases between the two germline ends. Germline V CDR1 and CDR2: WSHSY, SAAADI.

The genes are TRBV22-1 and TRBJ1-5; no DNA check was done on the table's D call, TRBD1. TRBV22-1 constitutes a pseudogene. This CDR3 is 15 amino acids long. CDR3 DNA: TGTGCCAGCAGTTCGACAGGGGTTGCCAATCAGCCCCAGCATTTT. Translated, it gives CASSSTGVANQPQHF.

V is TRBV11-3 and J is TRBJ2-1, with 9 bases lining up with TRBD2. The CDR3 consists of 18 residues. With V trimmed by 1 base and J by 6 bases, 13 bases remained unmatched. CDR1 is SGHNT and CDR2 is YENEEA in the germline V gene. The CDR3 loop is CASSLVGGGVAGVNEQFF. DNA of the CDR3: TGTGCCAGCAGCTTAGTAGGGGGCGGGGTAGCGGGAGTCAATGAGCAGTTCTTC.

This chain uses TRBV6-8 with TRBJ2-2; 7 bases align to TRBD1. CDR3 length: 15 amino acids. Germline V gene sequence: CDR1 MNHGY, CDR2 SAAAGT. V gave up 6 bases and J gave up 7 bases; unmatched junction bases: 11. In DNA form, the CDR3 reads TGTGCCAGCAGCGGACAGGCGCCTGGGGGCGGGGAGCTGTTTTTT. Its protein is CASSGQAPGGGELFF.